These T cell receptor beta chains were read from a single sample in a study of T cells in Graves' hyperthyroidism and ophthalmopathy. One entry per CDR3 protein results from TCRdb running MiXCR on the multiplex PCR reads. The data contain more than 300,000 distinct CDR3 sequences, 13% of them singletons. Sequencing used blood. All receptors come from a woman in her late teens or twenties with Graves' hyperthyroidism. The CDR3 runs from the conserved cysteine through the conserved F or W. D genes are given only for firm matches. A clone size is listed for some rows: how often the clone was seen (once, few, many), or a class if it is expanded.

>.|TRBV7-2|TRBJ1-6|.
TGTGCCAGCAGCTTAGTCGCTAGCTCCTATAATTCACCCCTCCACTTT
CASSLVASSYNSPLHF
>many|TRBV28|TRBJ2-2|.
TGTGCCAGCAGGGCGACGGCGAACACCGGGGAGCTGTTTTTT
CASRATANTGELFF
>few|TRBV7-6|TRBJ1-4|.
TGTGCCAGCAGCTTAGGGGCCGGGAGGGAGGAAAAACTGTTTTTT
CASSLGAGREEKLFF
>.|TRBV12-3/TRBV12-4|TRBJ1-1|.
TGTGCCAGCAGTTTAGCAGGGGACACCAAAGCTTTCTTT
CASSLAGDTKAFF
>.|TRBV7-9|TRBJ2-1|.
TGTGCCAGCAGCTCCCTGGACACCCCGGAGGCCTACAATGAGCAGTTCTTC
CASSSLDTPEAYNEQFF
>.|TRBV9|TRBJ1-4|.
TGTGCCAGCAGCGTTGAGGGACGGGCGGAAAAACTGTTTTTT
CASSVEGRAEKLFF
>.|TRBV9|TRBJ2-3|TRBD2
TGTGCCAGCAGCGTAGTGGGACTAGTAGGAGATACGCAGTATTTT
CASSVVGLVGDTQYF
>few|TRBV9|TRBJ2-1|TRBD2
TGTGCCAGCAGCGCCTTTCGAGCGGGAGAGTCGGAGCAGTTCTTC
CASSAFRAGESEQFF
>.|TRBV6-1|TRBJ2-1|.
TGTGCCAGCAGTACCCCCGAAAGTGAGCAGTTCTTC
CASSTPESEQFF
>many|TRBV7-2|TRBJ2-1|.
TGTGCCAGCCGGGACGAGAACAATGAGCAGTTCTTC
CASRDENNEQFF
>many|TRBV6-1|TRBJ1-1|.
TGTGCCAGCATAGGTATGAACACTGAAGCTTTCTTT
CASIGMNTEAFF